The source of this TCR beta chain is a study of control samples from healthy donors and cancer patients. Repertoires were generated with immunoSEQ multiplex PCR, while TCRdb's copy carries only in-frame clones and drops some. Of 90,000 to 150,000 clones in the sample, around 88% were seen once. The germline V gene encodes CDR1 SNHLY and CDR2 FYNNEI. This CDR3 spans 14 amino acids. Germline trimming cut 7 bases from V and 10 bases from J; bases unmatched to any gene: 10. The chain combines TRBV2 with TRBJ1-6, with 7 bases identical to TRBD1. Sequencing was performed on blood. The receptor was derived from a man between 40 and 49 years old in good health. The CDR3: CASTPGQWGSPLHF. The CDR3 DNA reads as TGTGCCAGCACTCCGGGACAGTGGGGGTCACCCCTCCACTTT.